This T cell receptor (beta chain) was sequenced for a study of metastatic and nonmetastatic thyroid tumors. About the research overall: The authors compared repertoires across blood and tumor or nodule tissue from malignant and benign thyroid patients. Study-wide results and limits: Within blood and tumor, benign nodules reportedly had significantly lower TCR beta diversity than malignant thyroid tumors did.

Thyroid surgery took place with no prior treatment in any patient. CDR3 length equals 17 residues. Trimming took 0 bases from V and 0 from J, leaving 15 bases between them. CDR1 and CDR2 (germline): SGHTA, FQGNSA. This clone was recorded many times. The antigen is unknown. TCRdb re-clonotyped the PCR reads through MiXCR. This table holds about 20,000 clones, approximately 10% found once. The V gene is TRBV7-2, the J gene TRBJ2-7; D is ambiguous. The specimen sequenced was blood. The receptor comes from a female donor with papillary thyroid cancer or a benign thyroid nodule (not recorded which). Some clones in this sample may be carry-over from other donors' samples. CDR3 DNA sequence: TGTGCCAGCAGCTTAGCCATCGGCGTTACTTCCTCCTACGAGCAGTACTTC. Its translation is CASSLAIGVTSSYEQYF.